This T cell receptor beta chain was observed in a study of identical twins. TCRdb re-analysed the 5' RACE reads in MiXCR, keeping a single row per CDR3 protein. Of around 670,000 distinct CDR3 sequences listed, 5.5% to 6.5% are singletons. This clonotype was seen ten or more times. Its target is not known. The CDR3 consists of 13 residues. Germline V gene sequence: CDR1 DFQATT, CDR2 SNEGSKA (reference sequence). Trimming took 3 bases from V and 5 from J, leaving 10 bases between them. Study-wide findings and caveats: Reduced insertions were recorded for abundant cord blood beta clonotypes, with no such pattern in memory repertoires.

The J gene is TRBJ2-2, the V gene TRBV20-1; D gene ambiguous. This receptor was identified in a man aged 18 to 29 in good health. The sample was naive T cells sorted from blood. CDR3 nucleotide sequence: TGCAGTGCTAGTTATCCTACGACCGGGGAGCTGTTTTTT. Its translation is CSASYPTTGELFF.